This T cell receptor beta chain was obtained from a study of neurological immune-mediated disorders (dated by TCRdb to between 2018 and 2021). Regarding the study in general: Among the approximately 35 multiple sclerosis patients, relapsing-remitting MS accounted for around 30 and secondary progressive MS accounted for 3. Peripheral blood TCR-beta repertoires from HTLV-I-associated myelopathy (HAM/TSP) patients, multiple sclerosis patients and healthy controls were compared by UMI-based sequencing. The cohort comprised 68 subjects: approximately 15 HAM/TSP patients, 35 or so multiple sclerosis patients and 20 healthy controls. Alongside PBMC samples, the set of some 98 TCR-beta libraries contained longitudinal samples, technical triplicates, and paired CD4+ and CD8+ T-cell subsets that had been sorted. Paper-wide results and their limitations: No clinical or MRI features were associated with the MS cluster, and the authors said that larger cohorts are needed. Across subjects, expanded clones never shared an identical CDR3 amino acid sequence, which suggests that the TCR-beta repertoires in every group were private. In phylogenetic analysis, the repertoires of 18 of 34 MS patients grouped into a cluster of related CDR3 sequences, which suggests a possible signature at the repertoire level. TCR clonal expansion was highest in HAM/TSP patients and lowest in MS patients, with MS patients falling below even healthy controls.

Ten or more counts support this clonotype. This clone's antigen is unknown. It is unclear where the CDR3 begins or ends on the DNA, so no DNA is shown, and the CDR3 is as TCRdb lists it. For unsorted PBMC libraries, 2 million PBMCs were used after storage in RNAlater at -80 degrees C until RNA extraction. Multiple sclerosis patients were enrolled in a US clinical protocol under which disease progression was evaluated by magnetic resonance imaging. Peripheral blood was subjected to Ficoll-Hypaque density gradient centrifugation to isolate PBMCs, which were then cryopreserved in liquid nitrogen. According to the germline V gene (reference sequence), CDR1 reads MNHEY and CDR2 reads SMNVEV. The CDR3 sequence holds 15 residues, the cysteine and phenylalanine included. To synthesize cDNA, template-switch 5'RACE was performed with a primer carrying a 10-nucleotide random unique molecular identifier so that each TCR transcript was tagged. Each sequencing run produced over 160 million TCR-beta sequences covering 15-18 subjects. Total RNA was extracted with the RNeasy kit. The KAPA Real-time Library Amplification kit was used to amplify TCR-beta VDJ regions with primers targeting the TCR constant region and the 5'RACE anchor. Sample indexes and Illumina adaptors were added in a first PCR, after which library yield was increased in a second PCR. After Ampure bead purification, the TCR product of roughly 650 bp was size-selected on a 2% E-gel SizeSelection system. Before pooling, library quality was assessed on a Bioanalyzer, concentration was determined with Qubit, and library quantification was performed with the Kapa Library Quantification kit. An Illumina HiSeq 2500 sequenced the libraries paired-end 2 x 150 bp. To increase sequence diversity, about 25-31% phiX was spiked into each library pool. Per the authors' processing: The UMI-based MiGEC pipeline processed quality-filtered reads and removed over 90% of raw TCR sequences during error correction. IMGT germline references were used for aligning VDJ genes, and each clonotype was defined as a unique CDR3 amino acid sequence together with its V-J genes. Clonal expansion, Shannon diversity and CDR3 relatedness (CalcPairwiseDistances, ClusterSamples) were evaluated with VDJtools, and phylogenetic trees were built with CLCbio workbench. Expanded clones were defined as having at least 8 unique UMIs, based on coefficient-of-variation modelling across technical triplicates. TCRdb trimmed public reads at Q25 via fastp, called clones via MiXCR and kept in-frame beta chains. Merged by CDR3 protein, the rows form single entries marked with the most common genes and DNA. TCRdb, not the original authors, processed these V and J calls. This sample gives about 35,000 distinct CDR3 sequences in total; 3% to 4.5% of them show up just once. The ten top clones hold less than 2.5% of the sample.

The sequencing sample was made of PBMCs. This receptor was identified in a man aged 30 to 45 with multiple sclerosis. Recombination connected TRBV27 to TRBJ1-6; the table's D call of TRBD1 was not tested on the DNA. The CDR3 has the sequence CASSWGQGNRSPLNF.